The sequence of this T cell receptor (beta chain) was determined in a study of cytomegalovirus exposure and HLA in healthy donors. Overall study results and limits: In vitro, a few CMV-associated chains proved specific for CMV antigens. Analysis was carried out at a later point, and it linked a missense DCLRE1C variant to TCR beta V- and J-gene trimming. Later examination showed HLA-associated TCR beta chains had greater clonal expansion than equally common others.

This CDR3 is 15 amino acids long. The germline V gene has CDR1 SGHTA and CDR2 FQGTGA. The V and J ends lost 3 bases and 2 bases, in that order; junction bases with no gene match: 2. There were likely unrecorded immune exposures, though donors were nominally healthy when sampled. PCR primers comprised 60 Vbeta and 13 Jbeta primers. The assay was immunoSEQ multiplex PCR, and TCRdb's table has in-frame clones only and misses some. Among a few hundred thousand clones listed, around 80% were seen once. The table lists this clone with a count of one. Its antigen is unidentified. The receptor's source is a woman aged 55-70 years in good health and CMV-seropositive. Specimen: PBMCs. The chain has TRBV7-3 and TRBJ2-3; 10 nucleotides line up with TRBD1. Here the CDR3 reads CASSLTGGITDTQYF. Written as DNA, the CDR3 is TGTGCCAGCAGCTTGACAGGGGGCATCACAGATACGCAGTATTTT.